This T cell receptor (beta chain) stems from a study of CD8 T cells in ankylosing spondylitis. Study results and limitations: A motif in TCR beta, a set of under ten highly homologous variants, appeared characteristic of ankylosing spondylitis blood.

Library preparation for TCR beta used quantitative 5'-RACE with molecular barcodes. TCRdb itself ran the 5' RACE reads through MiXCR, one entry per CDR3 protein. The table lists about 390,000 distinct CDR3 sequences, 20% to 25% of them singletons, with about 16% in the top ten. The V end was cut by 5 bases, the J end by 7 bases, with 17 bases between. In germline, CDR1 is MNHNS, CDR2 SASEGT. The CDR3 is 15 residues long. In regard to this clonotype: The antigen is undetermined.

This rearrangement joins TRBV6-1 to TRBJ1-4, with D possibly being TRBD1 (5 bases). Sequenced input: blood, either unsorted or a sorted T cell fraction (not recorded which). The receptor's source is a male donor with ankylosing spondylitis. CDR3 residues: CASSTRTTAGEKLFF. DNA for the CDR3: TGTGCCAGCAGTACCCGGACAACCGCGGGTGAAAAACTGTTTTTT.